This T cell receptor beta chain was identified during a study of cytomegalovirus exposure and HLA in healthy donors. Findings and caveats of the study: Later on, an analysis tied approximately 17,000 TCR beta sequences to HLA alleles at 0.05 false discovery rate. When analyzed later, a missense DCLRE1C variant was found to be linked to TCR beta V- and J-gene trimming.

The PCR made use of 60 Vbeta and 13 Jbeta primers. TCRdb's table, derived via immunoSEQ multiplex PCR, lists solely in-frame clones and lacks some. The table includes around 140,000 clones, approximately 80% detected once. About this clone itself: Its antigen remains unknown.

This TCR came from a female donor in good health and CMV-seronegative. The specimen sequenced was PBMCs.

CDR3 bases: TGTGCCAGCAGCCGGGGCTTGACTAGCGGCGAAGAGACCCAGTACTTC. Amino acids: CASSRGLTSGEETQYF. This chain joins TRBV5-4 and TRBJ2-5, with 9 bases fitting TRBD2. The CDR3 loop spans 16 amino acids. Germline V CDR1 and CDR2: SGHNT, YYREEE (reference sequence). J gave up 3 bases and V 4 bases, and 10 bases lay outside the gene matches.